The 23 T cell receptor beta chains in this list originate from one sample, sequenced in a study of T-cell reconstitution after alpha-beta-depleted transplantation in children. It was with unique molecular identifiers that the TCRbeta library was prepared. From the PCR reads, TCRdb called clonotypes with MiXCR, one entry per CDR3 protein. The repertoire holds about 600,000 distinct CDR3 sequences, with about 10% as singletons. Sample: PBMCs from the stem cell graft donor, taken from the stem cell graft. The receptors here all came from a human donor who donated a stem cell graft to a child with acute myeloid leukemia.

This clonotype has more than one count but fewer than ten. The J gene is TRBJ2-5, the V gene TRBV19, with 8 nucleotides matching TRBD2. The V gene end was trimmed by 10 bases and the J gene end by 3 bases; junction bases not matched to a gene: 16. This CDR3 has 16 amino acids. Germline V gene sequence: CDR1 LNHDA, CDR2 SQIVND (reference sequence). Written as DNA, the CDR3 is TGTGCCACCTCACGAGCGGGGGAGGAGAAGAAAGAGACCCAGTACTTC. Amino acids: CATSRAGEEKKETQYF.

This chain connects TRBV12-3 or TRBV12-4 to TRBJ2-1; TRBD2 matches 7 bases. The CDR3 runs to 16 residues. V shed 8 bases and J 1 base; nucleotides not matched to a gene: 11. CDR3 coding DNA: TGTGCCAGCGCAGTGTGGCGGGGGATGTCCTACAATGAGCAGTTCTTC. The encoded protein is CASAVWRGMSYNEQFF.

Many counts were recorded for this clonotype. This rearrangement joins TRBV7-2 to TRBJ1-5, with TRBD1 matching 8 bases. This CDR3 region has 14 residues. The V gene end was trimmed by 5 bases and the J gene end by 5 bases; junction bases not matched to a gene: 5. Germline CDR1 is SGHTA and CDR2 is FQGNSA. The CDR3 spells CASSVRQGHQPQHF. The CDR3 DNA reads as TGTGCCAGCAGCGTACGACAGGGGCATCAGCCCCAGCATTTT.

The chain links TRBV6-5 to TRBJ2-7; D perhaps matches TRBD2 (6 bases). Germline V lookup: CDR1 MNHEY, CDR2 SVGAGI. The CDR3 sequence is 16 residues long. The ends were cut back, 9 bases at V and 0 bases at J, with 21 bases in the middle. The CDR3 sequence: CASLPHSSATSYEQYF. For the CDR3, the DNA is TGTGCCAGTCTGCCCCACTCTAGCGCCACCTCCTACGAGCAGTACTTC.

This sequence joins TRBV7-2 and TRBJ2-5; no definite D call. The CDR3 spans 14 residues. V was pared by 6 bases and J by 2 bases, with 13 bases between. Germline CDR1 and CDR2: SGHTA and FQGNSA. CDR3 sequence reads: CASSPTWVQETQYF. CDR3 DNA: TGTGCCAGCAGTCCTACTTGGGTACAAGAGACCCAGTACTTC.

This clonotype was counted ten times or more. The V call is TRBV20-1, the J call TRBJ2-7; 11 bases map to TRBD2. V trimming: 3 bases; J trimming: 0 bases; junction bases outside the gene matches: 7. The CDR3 sequence is 16 residues long. From germline, CDR1 is DFQATT and CDR2 SNEGSKA (reference sequence). The CDR3: CSASPILAGASYEQYF. The CDR3 DNA reads TGCAGTGCTAGCCCGATACTAGCGGGAGCCTCCTACGAGCAGTACTTC.

V is TRBV30 and J is TRBJ2-1; perhaps D is TRBD1 or TRBD2 (5 bases each). The V gene's germline CDR1 is GTSNPN and CDR2 SVGIG (reference sequence). The CDR3 extends over 12 amino acids. The V and J ends lost 2 bases and 9 bases respectively, with 11 bases between them. As DNA, the CDR3 is TGTGCCTGGAGTCCCATCGGGGCTGAGCAGTTCTTC. Translation: CAWSPIGAEQFF. Together with reference TRBV30 and TRBJ2-1, the CDR3 gives the full variable domain: SQTIHQWPATLVQPVGSPLSLECTVEGTSNPNLYWYRQAAGRGLQLLFYSVGIGQISSEVPQNLSASRPQDRQFILSSKKLLLSDSGFYLCAWSPIGAEQFFGPGTRLTVL.

CDR3 sequence (DNA): TGTGCCAGCAGACCACAGGGGGCGGGAATCTCCTACGAGCAGTACTTC. It yields the protein CASRPQGAGISYEQYF. The chain carries TRBV6-5 and TRBJ2-7, with 9 bases matching TRBD1. The CDR3 is 16 residues long. V gave up 6 bases and J gave up 0 bases; unmatched junction bases: 9. In germline, CDR1 is MNHEY, CDR2 SVGAGI.

The chain joins TRBV7-2 to TRBJ2-7, with 8 bases aligning to TRBD1. CDR1 is SGHTA and CDR2 is FQGNSA in the germline V gene. After removal of 5 bases from V and 1 base from J, the junction contained 10 bases not matched to a gene. The CDR3 has 16 residues. CDR3 loop: CASSENPQGASYEQYF. The DNA of the CDR3 is TGTGCCAGCAGCGAAAATCCCCAGGGGGCATCCTACGAGCAGTACTTC.

The rearrangement uses TRBV28 and TRBJ2-1; D is unresolved. Germline loops: CDR1 MDHEN, CDR2 SYDVKM. CDR3 length: 16 residues. The ends were cut back, 6 bases at V and 0 bases at J, with 15 bases in the middle. CDR3 in amino acids: CASSLSLGSSYNEQFF. Written as DNA, the CDR3 is TGTGCCAGCAGCCTCTCCCTAGGAAGCTCCTACAATGAGCAGTTCTTC.

The chain couples TRBV27 to TRBJ2-6; D is unclear. V lost 7 bases and J 0 bases, leaving 10 bases between the germline ends. CDR3 size: 15 residues. In germline, CDR1 is MNHEY, CDR2 SMNVEV (reference sequence). CDR3 residues: CASTRGTSGANVLTF. For the CDR3, the DNA is TGTGCCAGCACTAGAGGTACCTCTGGGGCCAACGTCCTGACTTTC.

This clonotype came up many times. The chain links TRBV12-3 or TRBV12-4 to TRBJ2-1; unclear D gene. Deletions cut 2 bases from V and 8 bases from J, with 16 bases between. There are 15 residues in the CDR3. The CDR3 DNA sequence: TGTGCCAGCAGTTTATGGTCGGTCCCCACGGATGAGCAGTTCTTC. This gives the protein CASSLWSVPTDEQFF.

This clonotype has more than one count but fewer than ten. The rearrangement links TRBV29-1 to TRBJ2-1, with 11 bases matching TRBD2. Germline trimming cut 3 bases from V and 12 bases from J; bases unmatched to any gene: 13. Germline assignment: CDR1 SQVTM and CDR2 ANQGSEA. The CDR3 totals 15 residues. CDR3: CSVDRTSGSAKGQFF. CDR3 DNA: TGCAGCGTTGACCGAACTAGCGGGAGTGCAAAGGGGCAGTTCTTC.

The J gene is TRBJ2-1, the V gene TRBV5-1; possibly TRBD2 for D (7 bases). The germline V gene has CDR1 SGHRS and CDR2 YFSETQ. V dropped 0 bases and J dropped 0 bases, with 13 bases sitting between them. This CDR3 region has 17 residues. DNA for the CDR3: TGCGCCAGCAGCTTGGGGGGGGGGCTGCCCTCCTACAATGAGCAGTTCTTC. It yields the protein CASSLGGGLPSYNEQFF.

This clonotype was found a few times. V usage is TRBV28 and J usage is TRBJ2-1; TRBD1 might be the D (6 bases). CDR1 is MDHEN and CDR2 is SYDVKM in the germline V gene. Between the trimmed V and J ends, which lost 6 bases and 15 bases, there was a span of 18 bases. The CDR3 is 12 amino acids. The CDR3 region is CASSSILQGPFF. CDR3 coding DNA: TGTGCCAGCAGCTCCATTCTACAGGGCCCGTTCTTC.

This clonotype was observed a handful of times. The chain carries TRBV12-3 or TRBV12-4 and TRBJ2-1; D call uncertain. The CDR3 contains 16 residues. V lost 7 bases, J lost 0 bases, and 16 bases lay in between. CDR3 amino acids: CASKTYLPSSYNEQFF. CDR3 coding DNA: TGTGCCAGCAAGACGTATCTCCCCAGCTCCTACAATGAGCAGTTCTTC.

In its sample, this clonotype was seen many times. The chain joins TRBV25-1 to TRBJ1-1; no definite D call. Germline V gene sequence: CDR1 MGHDK, CDR2 SYGVNS. The CDR3 is made up of 14 amino acids. V was clipped by 0 bases and J by 1 base, with 6 bases between them. CDR3 bases: TGTGCCAGCAGTGAATACGGCGGGAACACTGAAGCTTTCTTT. Its protein is CASSEYGGNTEAFF.

The CDR3 sequence: CASSLAWTGGNEQFF. The CDR3 nucleotides are TGTGCCAGCAGCTTAGCTTGGACAGGGGGCAATGAGCAGTTCTTC. The rearrangement links TRBV7-2 to TRBJ2-1, with 10 bases identical to TRBD1. The trim removed 0 bases at V and 6 bases at J, leaving 2 bases unmatched. Looked up from germline, CDR1 is SGHTA and CDR2 is FQGNSA. There are 15 residues in the CDR3.

This clonotype has just a few counts. The rearrangement uses TRBV29-1 and TRBJ2-3; D not certain. This CDR3 region has 10 residues. Germline CDR1 is SQVTM and CDR2 is ANQGSEA. V lost 4 bases and J 11 bases, leaving 10 bases between the germline ends. The CDR3 sequence: CSVVNLLQYF. CDR3 DNA: TGCAGCGTTGTAAACCTCTTGCAGTATTTT.

The chain has TRBV2 and TRBJ1-3; tentatively, D is TRBD1 (5 bases). The CDR3 spans 14 residues. Trimming took off 4 bases at V and 0 bases at J, with 7 bases between the two ends. The germline V gene has CDR1 SNHLY and CDR2 FYNNEI. Here the CDR3 reads CASSGRASGNTIYF. DNA of the CDR3: TGTGCCAGCAGTGGCAGGGCCTCTGGAAACACCATATATTTT.

This clonotype was seen a few times. The chain has TRBV5-1 and TRBJ2-1, with TRBD2 identical over 9 bases. V lost 4 bases, J lost 9 bases, and 14 bases stayed unmatched. The germline V gene has CDR1 SGHRS and CDR2 YFSETQ. The CDR3 totals 16 residues. CDR3 coding DNA: TGCGCCAGCAGCCGCCTTGTTGCGGGAGGGGAAGGTGAGCAGTTCTTC. Its translation: CASSRLVAGGEGEQFF. The full variable domain, in which reference TRBV5-1 and TRBJ2-1 provide the parts outside the CDR3, is KAGVTQTPRYLIKTRGQQVTLSCSPISGHRSVSWYQQTPGQGLQFLFEYFSETQRNKGNFPGRFSGRQFSNSRSEMNVSTLELGDSALYLCASSRLVAGGEGEQFFGPGTRLTVL.

V gene TRBV6-1 combines with J gene TRBJ1-2; 8 bases map to TRBD1. CDR3 length equals 15 residues. Germline V lookup: CDR1 MNHNS, CDR2 SASEGT. V lost 5 bases, J lost 3 bases, and 8 bases stayed unmatched. The CDR3 nucleotides are TGTGCCAGCAGTCAAGGGACAGGAGGGTACTATGGCTACACCTTC. Amino acid sequence: CASSQGTGGYYGYTF.

The V and J genes are TRBV5-1 and TRBJ2-1, with 7 bases that match TRBD2. The CDR3 runs to 14 residues. The J segment lost 8 bases and the V segment lost 7 bases, leaving 12 bases of the junction unmatched. Looked up from germline, CDR1 is SGHRS and CDR2 is YFSETQ. The CDR3: CASRSSGIGDEQFF. Here the CDR3 DNA reads TGCGCCAGCCGCTCGAGCGGGATTGGGGATGAGCAGTTCTTC. Drawing the rest from reference TRBV5-1 and TRBJ2-1, the complete variable domain is KAGVTQTPRYLIKTRGQQVTLSCSPISGHRSVSWYQQTPGQGLQFLFEYFSETQRNKGNFPGRFSGRQFSNSRSEMNVSTLELGDSALYLCASRSSGIGDEQFFGPGTRLTVL.